The 14 T cell receptor beta chains given below trace back to one sample, sequenced in a study of T cell responses to AZD1222 COVID-19 vaccine. Some clones are missing from TCRdb's copy, which holds only in-frame ones; the method was immunoSEQ multiplex PCR. The sample records 66,000 or so clones, about four fifths being singletons. Sequencing used peripheral blood, obtained on day 0 of MenACWY control vaccination. Source of these receptors: an adult in good health.

This clone was observed a single time. CDR3 bases: TGCGCCAGCAGCCTGCGGGGAGGGGACACCGGGGAGCTGTTTTTT. As protein: CASSLRGGDTGELFF. The chain uses TRBV5-1 and TRBJ2-2; 7 bases match TRBD2. There are 15 residues in the CDR3. CDR1 and CDR2 from the germline V gene are SGHRS and YFSETQ. V lost 4 bases, J lost 3 bases, and 6 bases stayed unmatched. The variable domain in full, with the rest retrieved from reference TRBV5-1 and TRBJ2-2, is KAGVTQTPRYLIKTRGQQVTLSCSPISGHRSVSWYQQTPGQGLQFLFEYFSETQRNKGNFPGRFSGRQFSNSRSEMNVSTLELGDSALYLCASSLRGGDTGELFFGEGSRLTVL.

By share, this clone ranks as medium-sized. The chain recombines TRBV19 with TRBJ1-3, with 8 bases identical to TRBD1. Per germline, CDR1 LNHDA and CDR2 SQIVND (reference sequence). V was clipped by 6 bases and J by 4 bases; unmatched bases: 8. The CDR3 length is 15 residues. Here the CDR3 reads CASSTGGSQGNTIYF. In DNA form, the CDR3 reads TGTGCCAGTAGCACAGGGGGGTCGCAAGGAAACACCATATATTTT.

The rearrangement links TRBV7-3 to TRBJ1-1; D uncertain. This CDR3 is 14 amino acids long. Trimming cost V 7 bases and J 2 bases, with 14 bases left between them. Germline loops: CDR1 SGHTA, CDR2 FQGTGA. DNA of the CDR3: TGTGCCAGCAAAGAGGGAGCCTCAAACACTGAAGCTTTCTTT. Its protein is CASKEGASNTEAFF. Full variable domain (rest looked up from reference TRBV7-3 and TRBJ1-1): GAGVSQTPSNKVTEKGKYVELRCDPISGHTALYWYRQSLGQGPEFLIYFQGTGAADDSGLPNDRFFAVRPEGSVSTLKIQRTERGDSAVYLCASKEGASNTEAFFGQGTRLTVV.

To note about this clone: The junction and the germline gene differ at one end; a read error may be behind it. The V gene is TRBV6-5, the J gene TRBJ1-6; 7 bases are a match to TRBD1. Germline V gene sequence: CDR1 MNHEY, CDR2 SVGAGI. The CDR3 runs 16 residues. CDR3 bases: TGTGCCAGCAGTTCTTCTCGAGGGGGCCGGGATTCACCCCCCCACTTT. This translates into CASSSSRGGRDSPPHF.

This clone was observed a few times. CDR3 sequence: CATSDGQRSGYTF. The CDR3, as DNA: TGTGCCACTAGCGATGGTCAAAGGAGCGGCTACACCTTC. The chain recombines TRBV19 with TRBJ1-2; D remains unclear. The CDR3 is 13 amino acids. Germline assignment: CDR1 LNHDA and CDR2 SQIVND (reference sequence). V lost 10 bases to trimming and J lost 8 bases, with 20 bases between them.

The chain links TRBV5-5 to TRBJ2-5, with D maybe TRBD2 (7 bases). The CDR3 loop spans 15 amino acids. Trimming shortened V by 2 bases and J by 4 bases, and 15 bases separated the two germline ends. From germline, CDR1 is SGHKS and CDR2 YYEKEE (reference sequence). CDR3 region: CASSFRGASGETQYF. The DNA of the CDR3 is TGTGCCAGCAGCTTCCGGGGGGCTAGCGGAGAGACCCAGTACTTC.

J is TRBJ1-3 and V is TRBV30; D remains ambiguous. Germline V gene sequence: CDR1 GTSNPN, CDR2 SVGIG (reference sequence). The CDR3 has 12 residues. The V end lost 2 bases, the J end lost 4 bases, and 6 bases lay between the germline ends. The DNA of the CDR3 is TGTGCCTGGAGTCCGCCAGGAAACACCATATATTTT. As protein: CAWSPPGNTIYF.

This clone was detected a few times. The chain is built from TRBV5-4 and TRBJ2-7, with D possibly matching TRBD2 (7 bases). The germline gives CDR1 SGHNT, CDR2 YYREEE (reference sequence). V lost 6 bases to trimming and J lost 6 bases, with 13 bases between them. The CDR3 is 12 residues long. The CDR3 nucleotides are TGTGCCAGCAACTGGAGGGGGGGCGAGCAGTACTTC. Translation: CASNWRGGEQYF.

The chain links TRBV4-1 to TRBJ1-5; the D gene is possibly TRBD1 (6 bases). Germline V gene sequence: CDR1 MGHRA, CDR2 YSYEKL. This CDR3 spans 15 amino acids. V shed 0 bases and J shed 5 bases, with 11 bases lying between them. CDR3 in amino acids: CASSQDHEGDQPQHF. The CDR3, as DNA: TGCGCCAGCAGCCAAGATCATGAGGGGGATCAGCCCCAGCATTTT.

The chain links TRBV29-1 to TRBJ2-7, with 10 bases aligning to TRBD1. Germline loops: CDR1 SQVTM, CDR2 ANQGSEA. Trimming at V came to 2 bases and at J to 5 bases, leaving 6 bases not matched to a gene. The CDR3 extends over 14 amino acids. CDR3 nucleotide sequence: TGCAGCGTTGAATTCTCTGGACAGGGGGACGAGCAGTACTTC. Protein: CSVEFSGQGDEQYF.

This chain uses TRBV7-9 with TRBJ2-3, with D unresolved. This CDR3 has 13 residues. Germline CDR1 is SEHNR and CDR2 is FQNEAQ (reference sequence). V lost 3 bases to trimming and J lost 4 bases, with 8 bases between them. The CDR3 nucleotides are TGTGCCAGCAGCTTCAGCTCGCCAGATACGCAGTATTTT. It specifies CASSFSSPDTQYF.

The chain combines TRBV9 with TRBJ2-1, with D perhaps matching TRBD2 (6 bases). The CDR3 is made up of 16 amino acids. V lost 0 bases and J lost 2, with 12 bases in between. Germline V gene data show CDR1 as SGDLS and CDR2 as YYNGEE. CDR3 sequence: CASSVDGTGAYNEQFF. The CDR3 region has the DNA TGTGCCAGCAGCGTAGATGGGACTGGAGCCTACAATGAGCAGTTCTTC.

V gene TRBV14 combines with J gene TRBJ2-7; possible D gene TRBD2, 6 bases. This CDR3 has 13 residues. Trimming left V 4 bases short and J 3 bases short, with 10 bases between. In germline, CDR1 is SGHDN, CDR2 FVKESK. The CDR3 reads CASSRDSVYEQYF. The DNA of the CDR3 is TGTGCCAGCAGCCGGGACTCAGTCTACGAGCAGTACTTC.

The chain has TRBV18 and TRBJ1-6, with D possibly TRBD1 on 5 matching bases. This CDR3 has 16 residues. Germline V gives CDR1 KGHSH, CDR2 LQKENI. Between the trimmed V and J ends, which lost 3 bases and 10 bases, there was a span of 19 bases. DNA for the CDR3: TGTGCCAGCTCACCTCGCCGCGCAGATTGGGACTCACCCCTCCACTTT. It specifies CASSPRRADWDSPLHF. The complete variable domain, with remaining parts taken from reference TRBV18 and TRBJ1-6, reads NAGVMQNPRHLVRRRGQEARLRCSPMKGHSHVYWYRQLPEEGLKFMVYLQKENIIDESGMPKERFSAEFPKEGPSILRIQQVVRGDSAAYFCASSPRRADWDSPLHFGNGTRLTVT.